This TCR beta chain was sequenced in a study of blood T cell repertoires in COVID-19. At the level of the study: Symptom resolution, clearance, or two negative PCRs marked donors in Cohort 3 as recovered. From the United States, Italy and Spain came samples of acute and convalescent COVID-19.

As handled by the study authors: Estimation of nucleated cell counts relied on the amplification of reference gene primers. Assay: immunoSEQ multiplex PCR; the TCRdb copy retains only in-frame clones and omits some. V, J and clone size reflect that table, while D and trimming were determined from the DNA. This sample has a few hundred thousand clones, with 87% found just once. Enrolled through a virtual design, the participants were between roughly 18 and 100 years of age and came from around 25 US areas. This CDR3 is built from 10 residues. From germline, CDR1 is ENHRY and CDR2 SYGVKD. V lost 10 bases to trimming and J lost 10 bases, with 13 bases between them.

The sample was PBMCs or T cells enriched from blood (not recorded which). This clonotype originated in a man aged 35 to 55 in a cohort exposed to, infected with or recovered from COVID-19 (not recorded which). This chain connects TRBV10-3 to TRBJ1-1, with a tentative D call TRBD1 (6 bases). The CDR3 DNA follows: TGTGCCACACAGGGTGACGTAGCTTTCTTT. It codes for CATQGDVAFF.